Below are 7 T cell receptor beta chains sequenced from a single sample in a study of T cells after yellow fever vaccination. TCRdb reprocessed the 5' RACE reads with MiXCR, giving one entry per CDR3 protein. The data show a few hundred thousand distinct CDR3 sequences, around 5.3% seen once. Specimen: CD4+ T cells sorted from PBMCs, collected on the day of the yellow fever booster vaccination. The source is a young man who received the YFV17D yellow fever vaccine.

This clonotype was seen many times. The chain combines TRBV4-3 with TRBJ1-2, with D perhaps TRBD1 (5 bases). V dropped 0 bases and J dropped 4 bases, with 18 bases sitting between them. The CDR3 length is 17 residues. Germline values: CDR1 LGHNA, CDR2 YSLEER. Here the CDR3 DNA reads TGCGCCAGCAGCCAAGAAGATGTGCCAGGGTCTGGCTATGGCTACACCTTC. Residues: CASSQEDVPGSGYGYTF.

CDR3 nucleotides: TGTGCCAGCAGCTTAGGGTCGCGGAACTATGGCTACACCTTC. Amino acids: CASSLGSRNYGYTF. The chain links TRBV7-2 to TRBJ1-2; D is unclear. Germline values: CDR1 SGHTA, CDR2 FQGNSA. Trimming stripped 1 base from V and 2 bases from J, with 8 bases between. There are 14 residues in the CDR3. The complete variable domain, with remaining parts taken from reference TRBV7-2 and TRBJ1-2, reads GAGVSQSPSNKVTEKGKDVELRCDPISGHTALYWYRQSLGQGLEFLIYFQGNSAPDKSGLPSDRFSAERTGGSVSTLTIQRTQQEDSAVYLCASSLGSRNYGYTFGSGTRLTVV.

This clonotype was detected many times. The genes are TRBV6-5 and TRBJ1-2, with a tentative D call TRBD1 (5 bases). CDR3 size: 15 residues. V lost 3 bases and J lost 4, with 15 bases in between. Germline loops: CDR1 MNHEY, CDR2 SVGAGI. As DNA, the CDR3 is TGTGCCAGCAGTTATATGGCAGGCGGGGGCTATGGCTACACCTTC. It translates to CASSYMAGGGYGYTF.

This clonotype turned up a few times. The chain carries TRBV11-2 and TRBJ2-6, with D perhaps being TRBD1 or TRBD2 (7 bases each). Trimming shortened V by 6 bases and J by 0 bases, and 18 bases separated the two germline ends. CDR3 length: 18 residues. Germline values: CDR1 SGHAT, CDR2 FQNNGV. The CDR3 DNA is TGTGCCAGCAGGGGTTTGACAGGGACTAACTCTGGGGCCAACGTCCTGACTTTC. Translation gives CASRGLTGTNSGANVLTF.

This clonotype was counted many times. The V and J genes are TRBV5-6 and TRBJ2-7, with D uncertain. Between the trimmed V and J ends, which lost 4 bases and 3 bases, there was a span of 5 bases. Looked up from germline, CDR1 is SGHDT and CDR2 is YYEEEE. CDR3 length: 11 amino acids. Written as DNA, the CDR3 is TGTGCCAGCAGCCGGAGCTACGAGCAGTACTTC. Encoded protein: CASSRSYEQYF.

There are many counts of this clonotype. V gene TRBV7-9 combines with J gene TRBJ1-1; 11 bases fit TRBD1. CDR3 length: 13 residues. The V gene end was trimmed by 4 bases and the J gene end by 11 bases; junction bases not matched to a gene: 6. Germline V lookup: CDR1 SEHNR, CDR2 FQNEAQ (reference sequence). The CDR3 nucleotides are TGTGCCAGCAGCTCGGACAGGGGGCGAGAGGCTTTCTTT. It codes for CASSSDRGREAFF.

The sample holds a few counts of this clonotype. Here the CDR3 reads CASSLVGRGNTIYF. In nucleotides, the CDR3 is TGTGCCAGCAGCTTAGTGGGGAGAGGAAACACCATATATTTT. The chain recombines TRBV7-2 with TRBJ1-3; D ambiguous. Trimming removed 1 base at V and 4 bases at J, with 8 bases between. The CDR3 extends over 14 amino acids. CDR1 is SGHTA, CDR2 FQGNSA, per germline.